These 20 T cell receptor beta chains were all obtained from the same sample, sequenced in a study of PD-L1 blockade in urothelial cancer. Assay: immunoSEQ multiplex PCR; the TCRdb copy retains only in-frame clones and omits some. The top ten clones hold roughly 2% of a sample with 87,000 or so clones, around 83% of them seen once. Time point specified: pretreatment peripheral blood. The sequencing here drew on PBMCs, taken around atezolizumab (anti-PD-L1) treatment. All receptors derive from a man aged 60-69 years with urothelial cancer.

CDR3 protein: CASSGQGSNQPQHF. For the CDR3, the DNA is TGTGCCAGCAGTGGACAGGGTAGCAATCAGCCCCAGCATTTT. The chain joins TRBV6-1 to TRBJ1-5, with TRBD1 matching over 7 bases. This CDR3 is 14 amino acids long. The J segment lost 0 bases and the V segment lost 4 bases, leaving 0 bases of the junction unmatched. CDR1 is MNHNS, CDR2 SASEGT, per germline.

This clone was observed a single time. The chain employs TRBV5-1 and TRBJ1-2; 12 positions match TRBD1. J gave up 6 bases and V 0 bases, and 9 bases lay outside the gene matches. Germline values: CDR1 SGHRS, CDR2 YFSETQ. The CDR3 is 17 residues long. The CDR3 DNA reads TGCGCCAGCAGCTTGGAAAAACCGGGACAGGGGGCAAATGGCTACACCTTC. Protein product: CASSLEKPGQGANGYTF.

This chain connects TRBV28 to TRBJ2-2; 7 bases line up with TRBD1. Unmatched junction bases numbered 4, after V lost 5 bases and J lost 1 base. Germline V lookup: CDR1 MDHEN, CDR2 SYDVKM. The CDR3 spans 15 residues. The CDR3 coding sequence is TGTGCCAGCAGTGCGACAGGGCGGAACACCGGGGAGCTGTTTTTT. It codes for CASSATGRNTGELFF.

V usage is TRBV11-1 and J usage is TRBJ2-2, with 11 bases that match TRBD1. Germline values: CDR1 SGHAT, CDR2 FQDESV (reference sequence). The CDR3 has 15 residues. V trimming: 5 bases; J trimming: 4 bases; junction bases outside the gene matches: 3. The CDR3 region is CASSPGTGGTGELFF. The CDR3 region has the DNA TGTGCCAGCAGCCCCGGGACAGGGGGCACCGGGGAGCTGTTTTTT.

The rearrangement links TRBV5-1 to TRBJ1-1, with a weak D call TRBD1 (6 bases). Trimming left V 4 bases short and J 4 bases short, with 20 bases between. Germline lookup yields CDR1 SGHRS and CDR2 YFSETQ. This CDR3 has 16 residues. In nucleotides, the CDR3 is TGCGCCAGCAGCCCCGCCAGGGGCGTTCGGATCACTGAAGCTTTCTTT. Protein product: CASSPARGVRITEAFF.

The chain recombines TRBV9 with TRBJ2-5; D might be TRBD2 (5 bases). V was trimmed by 0 bases and J by 2 bases, leaving 11 bases between them. The CDR3 spans 15 residues. Germline V gene data show CDR1 as SGDLS and CDR2 as YYNGEE. For the CDR3, the DNA is TGTGCCAGCAGCGTAGCTATAGGGAGTCAAGAGACCCAGTACTTC. Its protein is CASSVAIGSQETQYF.

The V gene is TRBV27, the J gene TRBJ2-7; possible D gene TRBD2, 5 bases. The CDR3 covers 15 residues. Deletions cut 8 bases from V and 0 bases from J, with 17 bases between. In germline, CDR1 is MNHEY, CDR2 SMNVEV (reference sequence). The CDR3 protein is CASRRPVGFSYEQYF. For the CDR3, the DNA is TGTGCCAGCCGGAGGCCGGTGGGATTCTCCTACGAGCAGTACTTC.

This chain uses TRBV6-5 with TRBJ2-1; 7 positions agree with TRBD1. V lost 6 bases and J lost 7; bases outside the gene matches: 12. The CDR3 spans 15 residues. Per the germline V gene, CDR1 is MNHEY and CDR2 is SVGAGI. The CDR3 nucleotides are TGTGCCAGCAGAGCGGTAGGGGCCAGGGGGAATGAGCAGTTCTTC. This sequence encodes CASRAVGARGNEQFF.

V and J are TRBV5-1 and TRBJ2-1, with a weak D call TRBD1 (5 bases). This CDR3 has 15 amino acids. Germline-derived CDR1 and CDR2 are SGHRS and YFSETQ. The V and J ends lost 0 bases and 4 bases respectively, with 11 bases between them. CDR3 residues: CASSLGGNYYNEQFF. In nucleotides, the CDR3 is TGCGCCAGCAGCTTGGGGGGCAACTATTACAATGAGCAGTTCTTC.

The chain combines TRBV18 with TRBJ1-1; a possible D gene is TRBD1 (5 bases). CDR3 length: 15 residues. Trimming stripped 2 bases from V and 5 bases from J, with 15 bases between. Germline loops: CDR1 KGHSH, CDR2 LQKENI. CDR3 sequence reads: CASSPSEFQGTEAFF. DNA of the CDR3: TGTGCCAGCTCACCATCTGAGTTTCAGGGAACTGAAGCTTTCTTT.

This chain uses TRBV6-1 with TRBJ2-7; 8 bases match TRBD2. Germline V gene sequence: CDR1 MNHNS, CDR2 SASEGT. J lost 4 bases, V lost 4 bases, and 15 bases had no gene match. The CDR3 is made up of 17 amino acids. As DNA, the CDR3 is TGTGCCAGCAGTGGACTTCTCGCGGGGGGAAAGATATACGAGCAGTACTTC. The encoded protein is CASSGLLAGGKIYEQYF.

This chain uses TRBV7-9 with TRBJ2-7; D perhaps matches TRBD1 (5 bases). V was shortened by 1 base and J by 6 bases, with 13 bases between the two germline ends. Germline V gene lookup returns CDR1 SEHNR and CDR2 FQNEAQ (reference sequence). This CDR3 has 14 amino acids. Here the CDR3 reads CASSLGVGQGEQYF. CDR3 coding DNA: TGTGCCAGCAGCTTAGGAGTAGGGCAGGGCGAGCAGTACTTC.

V gene TRBV27 combines with J gene TRBJ1-5; D gene unclear. The ends were cut back, 1 base at V and 7 bases at J, with 8 bases in the middle. The CDR3 contains 13 residues. The V gene's germline CDR1 is MNHEY and CDR2 SMNVEV (reference sequence). CDR3 protein: CASSLYLQQPQHF. CDR3 DNA: TGTGCCAGCAGTTTATATCTTCAGCAGCCCCAGCATTTT.

Here the CDR3 reads CASSQRGGNTIYF. The DNA for the CDR3 is TGTGCCAGCAGCCAACGCGGGGGAAACACCATATATTTT. The gene calls are TRBV7-2 and TRBJ1-3; D call uncertain. The CDR3 totals 13 residues. The V end lost 5 bases, the J end lost 4 bases, and 9 bases lay between the germline ends. Germline CDR1 reads SGHTA; CDR2 reads FQGNSA.

V gene TRBV5-5 combines with J gene TRBJ1-1, with D unresolved. The germline V gene has CDR1 SGHKS and CDR2 YYEKEE (reference sequence). Trimming stripped 0 bases from V and 2 bases from J, with 17 bases between. There are 17 residues in the CDR3. DNA for the CDR3: TGTGCCAGCAGCTTGGTGCCCGTCGGGGAGATAAACACTGAAGCTTTCTTT. It encodes CASSLVPVGEINTEAFF.

The chain employs TRBV10-2 and TRBJ2-3; D gene ambiguous. Trimming took 5 bases from V and 2 from J, leaving 17 bases between them. The CDR3 has 16 residues. Germline CDR1 WSHSY, CDR2 SAAADI. CDR3 in DNA: TGCGCCAGCAGTCTAGACCAAAGCCTAGTCACAGATACGCAGTATTTT. Amino acid sequence: CASSLDQSLVTDTQYF.

The chain carries TRBV2 and TRBJ1-2, with unresolved D. The CDR3 is made up of 11 amino acids. Trimming cost V 2 bases and J 8 bases, with 6 bases left between them. Germline CDR1 SNHLY, CDR2 FYNNEI. CDR3 residues: CASSELAGYTF. The CDR3 DNA reads TGTGCCAGCAGTGAACTCGCGGGCTACACCTTC.

The rearrangement links TRBV15 to TRBJ1-2, with D perhaps matching TRBD1 (5 bases). Per germline, CDR1 LNHNV and CDR2 YYDKDF (reference sequence). The CDR3 sequence is 14 residues long. Trimming removed 1 base from V and 3 bases from J, with 9 bases in between. CDR3 loop: CATSRGQSDYGYTF. CDR3 nucleotide sequence: TGTGCCACCAGCAGAGGACAGTCGGACTATGGCTACACCTTC.

V usage is TRBV29-1 and J usage is TRBJ2-1, with D possibly TRBD1 on 6 matching bases. V was shortened by 7 bases and J by 0 bases, with 16 bases between the two germline ends. Germline V gene lookup returns CDR1 SQVTM and CDR2 ANQGSEA. CDR3 length: 15 amino acids. The CDR3 here is CSAPRRGSSYNEQFF. The CDR3 nucleotides read TGCAGCGCCCCCCGAAGGGGGAGCTCCTACAATGAGCAGTTCTTC.

The CDR3 region has the DNA TGTGCCAGCAGTTTAGGTAGCGGGAATTTCTACGAGCAGTACTTC. This codes for CASSLGSGNFYEQYF. V gene TRBV28 combines with J gene TRBJ2-7; 8 bases are a match to TRBD2. V lost 2 bases and J lost 3; bases outside the gene matches: 6. Germline V lookup: CDR1 MDHEN, CDR2 SYDVKM. The CDR3 extends over 15 amino acids.